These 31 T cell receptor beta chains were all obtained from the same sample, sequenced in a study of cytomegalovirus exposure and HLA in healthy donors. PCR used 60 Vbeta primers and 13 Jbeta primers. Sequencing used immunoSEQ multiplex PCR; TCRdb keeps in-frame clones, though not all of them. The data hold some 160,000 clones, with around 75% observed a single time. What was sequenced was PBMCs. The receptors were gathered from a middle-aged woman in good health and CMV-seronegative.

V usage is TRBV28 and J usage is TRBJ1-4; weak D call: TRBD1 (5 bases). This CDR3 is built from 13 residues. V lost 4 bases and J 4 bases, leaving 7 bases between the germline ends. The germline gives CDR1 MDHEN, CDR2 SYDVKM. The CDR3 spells CASSSDSNEKLFF. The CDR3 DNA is TGTGCCAGCAGTTCTGACAGTAATGAAAAACTGTTTTTT.

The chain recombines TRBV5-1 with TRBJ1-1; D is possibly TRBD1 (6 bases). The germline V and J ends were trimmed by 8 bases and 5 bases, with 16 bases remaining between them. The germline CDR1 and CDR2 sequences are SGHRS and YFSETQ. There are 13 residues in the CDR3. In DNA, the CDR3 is TGCGCCAGTCACCTCACAGGGATGACTGAAGCTTTCTTT. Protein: CASHLTGMTEAFF.

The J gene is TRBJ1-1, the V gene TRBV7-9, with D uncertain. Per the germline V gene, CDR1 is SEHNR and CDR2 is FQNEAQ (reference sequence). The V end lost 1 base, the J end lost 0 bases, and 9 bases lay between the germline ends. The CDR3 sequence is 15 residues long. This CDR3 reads CASSLVRALNTEAFF. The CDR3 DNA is TGTGCCAGCAGCTTAGTGAGGGCCCTGAACACTGAAGCTTTCTTT.

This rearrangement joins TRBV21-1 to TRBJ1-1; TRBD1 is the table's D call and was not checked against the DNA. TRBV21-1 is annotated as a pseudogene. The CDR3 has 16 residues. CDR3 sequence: CASSKAPGQGTTEAFF. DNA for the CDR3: TGTGCCAGCAGCAAAGCCCCGGGACAGGGGACCACTGAAGCTTTCTTT.

The CDR3, as DNA: TGTGCCAGCAGCTACAGGGGGCAGCAGCCCCAGCATTTT. Translating gives CASSYRGQQPQHF. The chain has TRBV7-2 and TRBJ1-5; 9 bases are a match to TRBD1. V lost 4 bases to trimming and J lost 7 bases; unmatched junction nucleotides: 2. The CDR3 is made up of 13 amino acids. Germline CDR1 SGHTA, CDR2 FQGNSA.

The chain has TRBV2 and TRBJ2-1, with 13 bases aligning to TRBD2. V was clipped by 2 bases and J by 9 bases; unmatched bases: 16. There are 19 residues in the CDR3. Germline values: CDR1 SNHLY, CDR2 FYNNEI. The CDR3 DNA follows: TGTGCCAGCAGTGAACCACTGTTGAGCCGGACTAGCGGGGGCGCTGAGCAGTTCTTC. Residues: CASSEPLLSRTSGGAEQFF.

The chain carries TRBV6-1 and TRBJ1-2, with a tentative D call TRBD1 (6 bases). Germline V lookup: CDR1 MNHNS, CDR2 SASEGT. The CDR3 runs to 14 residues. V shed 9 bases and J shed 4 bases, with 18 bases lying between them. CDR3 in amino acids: CASLYRDQGYGYTF. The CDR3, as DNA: TGTGCCAGTCTTTACAGGGACCAGGGCTATGGCTACACCTTC.

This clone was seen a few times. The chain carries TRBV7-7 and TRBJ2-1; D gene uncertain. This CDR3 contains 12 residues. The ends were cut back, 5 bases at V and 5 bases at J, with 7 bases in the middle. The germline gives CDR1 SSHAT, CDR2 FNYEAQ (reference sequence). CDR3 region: CASSQGDNEQFF. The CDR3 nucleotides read TGTGCCAGCAGCCAAGGAGACAATGAGCAGTTCTTC.

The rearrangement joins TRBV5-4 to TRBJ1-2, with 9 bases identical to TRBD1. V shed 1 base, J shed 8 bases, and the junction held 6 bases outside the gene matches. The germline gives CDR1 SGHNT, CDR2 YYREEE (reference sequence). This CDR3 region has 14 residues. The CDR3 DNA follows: TGTGCCAGCAGCTTGCGGGACAGGGTCTGGGGCTACACCTTC. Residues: CASSLRDRVWGYTF.

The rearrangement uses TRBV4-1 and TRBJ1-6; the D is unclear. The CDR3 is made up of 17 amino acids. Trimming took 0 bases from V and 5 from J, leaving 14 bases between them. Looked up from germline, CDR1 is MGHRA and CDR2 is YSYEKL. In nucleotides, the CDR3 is TGCGCCAGCAGCCAAGAGGACGGCGGGTGGGATAATTCACCCCTCCACTTT. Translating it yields CASSQEDGGWDNSPLHF.

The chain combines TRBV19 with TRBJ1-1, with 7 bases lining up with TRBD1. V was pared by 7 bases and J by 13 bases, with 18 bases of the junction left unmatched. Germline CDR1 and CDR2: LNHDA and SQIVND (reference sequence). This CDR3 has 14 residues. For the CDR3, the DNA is TGTGCCAGTACCCTCATCCGGGACAGCCAGTATGTTTTCTTT. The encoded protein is CASTLIRDSQYVFF. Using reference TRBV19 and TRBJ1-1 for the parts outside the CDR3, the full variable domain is DGGITQSPKYLFRKEGQNVTLSCEQNLNHDAMYWYRQDPGQGLRLIYYSQIVNDFQKGDIAEGYSVSREKKESFPLTVTSAQKNPTAFYLCASTLIRDSQYVFFGQGTRLTVV.

In nucleotides, the CDR3 is TGTGCCAGCAGTCACGGGACTAGCGGGAAGACTGAGCAGTTCTTC. Protein: CASSHGTSGKTEQFF. The V call is TRBV27, the J call TRBJ2-1; 13 nucleotides line up with TRBD2. With V trimmed by 5 bases and J by 9 bases, 7 bases remained unmatched. The CDR3 is 15 residues long. Germline CDR1 and CDR2: MNHEY and SMNVEV (reference sequence).

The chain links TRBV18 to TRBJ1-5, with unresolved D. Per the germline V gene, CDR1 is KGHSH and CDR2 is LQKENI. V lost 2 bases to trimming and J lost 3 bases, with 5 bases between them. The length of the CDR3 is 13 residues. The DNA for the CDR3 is TGTGCCAGCTCACCAGAGTACAATCAGCCCCAGCATTTT. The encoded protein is CASSPEYNQPQHF.

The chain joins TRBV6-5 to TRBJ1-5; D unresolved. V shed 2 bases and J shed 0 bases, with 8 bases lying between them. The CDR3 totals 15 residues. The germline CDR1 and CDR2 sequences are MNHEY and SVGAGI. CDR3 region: CASSYDPSSNQPQHF. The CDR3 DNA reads TGTGCCAGCAGTTACGACCCTAGTAGCAATCAGCCCCAGCATTTT.

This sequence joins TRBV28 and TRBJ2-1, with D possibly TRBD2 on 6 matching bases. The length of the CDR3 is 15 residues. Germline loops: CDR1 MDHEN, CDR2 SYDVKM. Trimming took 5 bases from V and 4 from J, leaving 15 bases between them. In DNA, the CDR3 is TGTGCCAGCAGTCCAGGGTCCGCGGGGTACAATGAGCAGTTCTTC. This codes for CASSPGSAGYNEQFF.

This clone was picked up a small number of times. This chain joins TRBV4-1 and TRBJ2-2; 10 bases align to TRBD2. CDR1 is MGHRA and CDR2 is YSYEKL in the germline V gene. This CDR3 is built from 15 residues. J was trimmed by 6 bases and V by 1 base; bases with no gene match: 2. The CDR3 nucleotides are TGCGCCAGCAGCCAAGCTAGCGGGGGACCCGGGGAGCTGTTTTTT. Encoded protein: CASSQASGGPGELFF.

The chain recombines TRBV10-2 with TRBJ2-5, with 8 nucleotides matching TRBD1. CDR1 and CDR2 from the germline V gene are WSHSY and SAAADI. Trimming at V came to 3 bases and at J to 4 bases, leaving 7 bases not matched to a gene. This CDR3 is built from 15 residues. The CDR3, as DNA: TGCGCCAGCAGTGACTCACAGGGGGGCACAGAGACCCAGTACTTC. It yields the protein CASSDSQGGTETQYF.

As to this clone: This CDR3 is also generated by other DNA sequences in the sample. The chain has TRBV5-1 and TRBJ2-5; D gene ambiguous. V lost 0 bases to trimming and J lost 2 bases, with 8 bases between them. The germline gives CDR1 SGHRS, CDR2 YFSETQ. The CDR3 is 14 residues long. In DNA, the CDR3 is TGCGCCAGCAGCTTGGGGCCGGGTCAAGAGACCCAGTACTTC. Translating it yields CASSLGPGQETQYF.

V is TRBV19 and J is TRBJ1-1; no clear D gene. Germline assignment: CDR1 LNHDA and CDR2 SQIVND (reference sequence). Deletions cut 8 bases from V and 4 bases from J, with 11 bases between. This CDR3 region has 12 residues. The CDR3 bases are TGTGCCAGTGGTAGGCGAGGCACTGAAGCTTTCTTT. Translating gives CASGRRGTEAFF.

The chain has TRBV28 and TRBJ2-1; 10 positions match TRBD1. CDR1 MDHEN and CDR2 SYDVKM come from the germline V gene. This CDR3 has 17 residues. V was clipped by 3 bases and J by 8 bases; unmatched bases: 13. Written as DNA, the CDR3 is TGTGCCAGCAGTTTTAATAGATGGGGACAGGGGTACTATGAGCAGTTCTTC. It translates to CASSFNRWGQGYYEQFF.

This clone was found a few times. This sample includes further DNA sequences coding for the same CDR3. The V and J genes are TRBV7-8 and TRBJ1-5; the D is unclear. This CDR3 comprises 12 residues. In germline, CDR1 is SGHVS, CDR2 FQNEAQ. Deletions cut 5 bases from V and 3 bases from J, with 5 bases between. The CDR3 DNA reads TGTGCCAGCAGCCTCGTCAATCAGCCCCAGCATTTT. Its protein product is CASSLVNQPQHF.

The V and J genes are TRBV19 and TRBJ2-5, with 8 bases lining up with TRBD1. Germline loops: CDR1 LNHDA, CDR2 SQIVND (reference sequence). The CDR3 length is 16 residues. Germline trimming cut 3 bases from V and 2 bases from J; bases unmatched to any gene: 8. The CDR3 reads CASSMDGQGGQETQYF. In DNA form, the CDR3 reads TGTGCCAGTAGTATGGACGGACAGGGCGGACAAGAGACCCAGTACTTC.

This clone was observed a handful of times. CDR3 nucleotides: TGTGCCAGGATATACTCGGGACAGCGGAGCCTTCGGAGTAAGGGGGCCCAGTACTTC. Translated: CARIYSGQRSLRSKGAQYF. J is TRBJ2-5 and V is TRBV21-1; the table names TRBD1, a call not compared with the DNA. TRBV21-1 is termed a pseudogene. The CDR3 runs to 19 residues.

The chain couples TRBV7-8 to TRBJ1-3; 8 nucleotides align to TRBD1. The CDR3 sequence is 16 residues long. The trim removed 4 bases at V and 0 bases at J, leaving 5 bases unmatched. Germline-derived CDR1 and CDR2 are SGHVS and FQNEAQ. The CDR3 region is CASSSQGAPSGNTIYF. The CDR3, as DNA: TGTGCCAGCAGCTCGCAGGGGGCCCCCTCTGGAAACACCATATATTTT.

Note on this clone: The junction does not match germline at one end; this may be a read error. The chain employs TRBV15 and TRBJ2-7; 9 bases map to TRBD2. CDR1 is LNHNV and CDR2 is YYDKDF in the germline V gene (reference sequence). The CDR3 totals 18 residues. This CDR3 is CAASRALASSGMYYEQYF. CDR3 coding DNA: TGTGCCGCCAGCAGAGCCCTCGCTTCTAGCGGGATGTATTACGAGCAGTACTTC. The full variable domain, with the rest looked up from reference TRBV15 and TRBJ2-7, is DAMVIQNPRYQVTQFGKPVTLSCSQTLNHNVMYWYQQKSSQAPKLLFHYYDKDFNNEADTPDNFQSRRPNTSFCFLDIRSPGLGDTAMYLCAASRALASSGMYYEQYFGPGTRLTVT.

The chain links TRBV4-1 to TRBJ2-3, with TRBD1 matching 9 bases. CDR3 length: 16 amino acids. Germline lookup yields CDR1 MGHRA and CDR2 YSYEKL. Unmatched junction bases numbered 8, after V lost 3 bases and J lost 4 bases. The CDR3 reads CASSHPRDRVPDTQYF. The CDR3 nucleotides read TGCGCCAGCAGCCACCCCCGGGACAGGGTCCCAGATACGCAGTATTTT.

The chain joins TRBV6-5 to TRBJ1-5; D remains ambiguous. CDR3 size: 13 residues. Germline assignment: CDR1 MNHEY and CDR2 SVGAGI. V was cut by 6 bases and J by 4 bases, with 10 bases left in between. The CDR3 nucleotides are TGTGCCAGCAGCCTAGCCGGGAATCAGCCCCAGCATTTT. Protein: CASSLAGNQPQHF.

The CDR3 nucleotides read TGCGCCAGCAGCTTACCACAGGGGATGAACACTGAAGCTTTCTTT. Encoded protein: CASSLPQGMNTEAFF. This rearrangement joins TRBV5-1 to TRBJ1-1, with 7 bases identical to TRBD1. From germline, CDR1 is SGHRS and CDR2 YFSETQ. CDR3 length: 15 residues. J was trimmed by 0 bases and V by 2 bases; bases with no gene match: 4.

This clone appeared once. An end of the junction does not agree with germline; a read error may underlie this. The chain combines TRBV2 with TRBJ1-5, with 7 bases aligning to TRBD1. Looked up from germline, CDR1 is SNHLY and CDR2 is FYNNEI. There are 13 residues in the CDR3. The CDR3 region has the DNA TGTGCTAGCACAGGGGCGATAGGTCAGCCCCAGCATTTT. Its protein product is CASTGAIGQPQHF.

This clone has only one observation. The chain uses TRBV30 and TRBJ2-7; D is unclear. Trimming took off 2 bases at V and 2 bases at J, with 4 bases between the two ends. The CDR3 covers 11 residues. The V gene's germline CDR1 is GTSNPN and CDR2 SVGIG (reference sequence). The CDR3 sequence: CAWSYTYEQYF. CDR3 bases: TGTGCCTGGAGTTATACCTACGAGCAGTACTTC.

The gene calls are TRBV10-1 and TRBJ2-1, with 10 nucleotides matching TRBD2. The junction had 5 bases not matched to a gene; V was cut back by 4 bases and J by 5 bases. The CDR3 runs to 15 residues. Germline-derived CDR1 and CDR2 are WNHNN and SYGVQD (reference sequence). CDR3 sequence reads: CASSAGLARDNEQFF. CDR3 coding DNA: TGCGCCAGCAGTGCGGGACTAGCGCGGGACAATGAGCAGTTCTTC.